This TCR beta chain was recovered during a study of blood T cell repertoires in COVID-19 (TCRdb year 2020). A note on the overall study: Samples covering the acute and convalescent phases of COVID-19 were provided by collaborators in the United States, Italy and Spain. The repertoires were made available in a free public database intended to serve as a resource for research on the immune response to SARS-CoV-2. The prospective study material was composed of cDNA or gDNA derived from T cells, B-cell-depleted T cells, or PBMCs. Subjects who had been exposed to COVID-19, were actively infected with it, or had recovered from it provided the deeply sampled blood TCRbeta repertoires that made up the dataset. Where available, HLA class I and class II types were obtained from metadata supplied by the sample provider rather than from assay-based typing. Samples were obtained from the ongoing ImmuneRACE study (first 160 participants) and from about 1,300 subjects provided by 6 global collaborators. The sample metadata nearly always contained a de-identified subject ID, COVID-19 status, age in years and sex. Here is what the overall study found, with its caveats: The amount of clinical and demographic metadata varied by source and participant and was provided uncurated.

TCRbeta CDR3 regions were amplified from genomic DNA using the immunoSEQ Assay, a bias-controlled multiplex PCR. As for how the authors treated the data: Within the assay, amplification of reference gene primers was used to estimate how many nucleated cells each sample contained. To quantify the absolute abundance of each unique TCRbeta CDR3 rearrangement, sequence reads were collapsed and filtered. Productive Simpson clonality was computed per sample as the square root of Simpson's diversity index over productive rearrangements. What TCRdb holds here is the immuneACCESS table cut down to in-frame rearrangements. Part of the clones is not present; checked against another copy, under half of the missing clones reflect an unresolved V gene, and the others are unexplained. The DNA gave D and trimming, while V, J and clone size come from that table. This sample lists approximately 300,000 clones; about nine tenths were detected once. About 10% of the sample is in the top ten clones.

With respect to this clone: The specificity of this receptor is unknown. No per-base quality is available; no much larger clone lies one base away.

Enrolling through a virtual design, the prospective study's participants ranged in age from roughly 18 to 95 years and lived across roughly 24 United States geographic areas. To assign participants to cohorts, the prospective study relied on clinical history that participants themselves reported in a screening survey and a study questionnaire. ImmuneRACE Cohort 3 recovered participants were defined by two consecutive negative NP/OP PCR tests, healthcare professional clearance, or symptom resolution. In the prospective study, mobile phlebotomists collected whole blood, serum and a nasopharyngeal or oropharyngeal swab from each participant. Participants in the prospective study had the option to provide additional blood draws and questionnaires over a roughly two-month period. Blood samples from the prospective study were shipped frozen or at room temperature prior to DNA extraction. The source material was PBMCs or T cells enriched from blood (not recorded which). This receptor was identified in a woman aged 18 to 35 who had recovered from COVID-19.

The CDR3 protein: CAISAQAGTAGNTIYF. Read as DNA, the sequence is TGTGCCATCAGTGCTCAGGCCGGGACAGCTGGAAACACCATATATTTT. This chain is built from TRBV10-3 and TRBJ1-3; 7 bases in the junction line up with TRBD1. The CDR3 measures 16 amino acids from cysteine to phenylalanine. This entry keeps only the CDR3 DNA: 48 bases, framed from base 1. The germline V gene yields ENHRY for CDR1 and SYGVKD for CDR2. V is pruned by 4 bases and J by 2 bases, leaving 8 bases of the junction without a gene match.